This T cell receptor (beta chain) was recorded in a study of control samples from healthy donors and cancer patients. Method: immunoSEQ multiplex PCR; TCRdb's copy keeps in-frame clones and lacks some. The data show around 90,000 clones, around nine tenths seen once. Germline CDR1 is SEHNR and CDR2 is FQNEAQ (reference sequence). CDR3 length equals 12 residues. Trimming removed 9 bases at V and 2 bases at J, with 10 bases between. The chain combines TRBV7-9 with TRBJ1-2, with D possibly matching TRBD1 (5 bases). Specimen: blood. This TCR was recovered from a man younger than 40 in good health. The CDR3 sequence: CASQWGNYGYTF. In nucleotides, the CDR3 is TGTGCCAGTCAATGGGGGAACTATGGCTACACCTTC.